These T cell receptor beta chains were read from a single sample in a study of blood T cells in healthy people across ages. MiXCR, run by TCRdb on the 5' RACE reads, gives a single entry per CDR3 protein. This table has 1.5 million to 2 million distinct CDR3 sequences, about 31% appearing once. Source material: blood. Receptors originate from a woman in her twenties or thirties in good health. The CDR3 runs from the conserved cysteine through the conserved F or W. The order of the fields is CDR3 protein, CDR3 DNA, V gene, clone size, D gene, J gene. D genes are given only for firm matches. Size values are once, few and many counts, or a class for expanded clones, and some rows have none.

CDR3 protein: CASNPTMGSNEQYF
CDR3 DNA: TGTGCCAGCAACCCCACGATGGGTTCCAACGAGCAGTACTTC
V gene: TRBV2
clone size: once
D gene: -
J gene: TRBJ2-7

CDR3 protein: CASSPRKASGANVLTF
CDR3 DNA: TGTGCCAGCAGCCCTCGAAAGGCCTCTGGGGCCAACGTCCTGACTTTC
V gene: TRBV14
clone size: once
D gene: -
J gene: TRBJ2-6

CDR3 protein: CASSWRTVGEQYF
CDR3 DNA: TGTGCCAGCAGTTGGAGGACGGTAGGAGAGCAGTACTTC
V gene: TRBV6-2/TRBV6-3
clone size: many
D gene: -
J gene: TRBJ2-7

CDR3 protein: CASSSTGGGLQETQYF
CDR3 DNA: TGCGCCAGCAGCTCCACCGGAGGAGGGCTCCAAGAGACCCAGTACTTC
V gene: TRBV5-1
clone size: -
D gene: -
J gene: TRBJ2-5

CDR3 protein: CSVDEGQGLYNEQFF
CDR3 DNA: TGCAGCGTTGATGAGGGACAGGGACTCTACAATGAGCAGTTCTTC
V gene: TRBV29-1
clone size: -
D gene: TRBD1
J gene: TRBJ2-1

CDR3 protein: CATGRSVTAINTEAFF
CDR3 DNA: TGTGCCACAGGTCGATCGGTCACAGCAATTAACACTGAAGCTTTCTTT
V gene: TRBV27
clone size: -
D gene: -
J gene: TRBJ1-1

CDR3 protein: CASSFGMDSQETQYF
CDR3 DNA: TGTGCCAGCAGCTTCGGAATGGACAGTCAAGAGACCCAGTACTTC
V gene: TRBV5-6
clone size: few
D gene: -
J gene: TRBJ2-5

CDR3 protein: CASSATGFGTDTQYF
CDR3 DNA: TGTGCCAGCAGCGCAACAGGGTTTGGCACAGATACGCAGTATTTT
V gene: TRBV7-2
clone size: few
D gene: -
J gene: TRBJ2-3

CDR3 protein: CASSLRGTKYEQYF
CDR3 DNA: TGTGCCAGCAGTTTAAGAGGGACCAAATACGAGCAGTACTTC
V gene: TRBV12-3/TRBV12-4
clone size: -
D gene: -
J gene: TRBJ2-7

CDR3 protein: CASRETYKQYF
CDR3 DNA: TGCGCCAGCAGAGAGACCTACAAGCAGTACTTC
V gene: TRBV10-2
clone size: -
D gene: -
J gene: TRBJ2-7

CDR3 protein: CASSATGATEAFF
CDR3 DNA: TGTGCCAGCAGTGCCACAGGGGCCACTGAAGCTTTCTTT
V gene: TRBV25-1
clone size: -
D gene: TRBD1
J gene: TRBJ1-1

CDR3 protein: CASSFRVDYGYTF
CDR3 DNA: TGTGCCAGCAGTTTCAGGGTTGACTATGGCTACACCTTC
V gene: TRBV12-3/TRBV12-4
clone size: few
D gene: -
J gene: TRBJ1-2

CDR3 protein: CAGSHPGGDGYTF
CDR3 DNA: TGTGCCGGCAGTCACCCAGGAGGGGATGGCTACACCTTC
V gene: TRBV27
clone size: -
D gene: -
J gene: TRBJ1-2

CDR3 protein: CASSPDVGGNEQFF
CDR3 DNA: TGTGCCAGCAGCCCGGATGTAGGAGGAAATGAGCAGTTCTTC
V gene: TRBV4-2
clone size: -
D gene: -
J gene: TRBJ2-1

CDR3 protein: CASSQTGPTNEQFF
CDR3 DNA: TGTGCCAGCAGCCAAACGGGACCAACAAATGAGCAGTTCTTC
V gene: TRBV3-1
clone size: few
D gene: -
J gene: TRBJ2-1

CDR3 protein: CASSLGTGGDMQYF
CDR3 DNA: TGTGCCAGCAGCTTAGGGACGGGGGGAGATATGCAGTATTTT
V gene: TRBV7-6
clone size: -
D gene: TRBD2
J gene: TRBJ2-3

CDR3 protein: CASSLSAHRVLETQYF
CDR3 DNA: TGTGCCAGCAGCTTATCGGCTCACAGGGTATTAGAGACCCAGTACTTC
V gene: TRBV7-2
clone size: -
D gene: -
J gene: TRBJ2-5

CDR3 protein: CSANLGGGVGQPQHF
CDR3 DNA: TGCAGTGCGAACCTTGGAGGGGGGGTTGGTCAGCCCCAGCATTTT
V gene: TRBV20-1
clone size: few
D gene: -
J gene: TRBJ1-5

CDR3 protein: CASRRTGDDGYTF
CDR3 DNA: TGTGCCAGCAGACGGACAGGGGATGATGGCTACACCTTC
V gene: TRBV28
clone size: -
D gene: TRBD1
J gene: TRBJ1-2

CDR3 protein: CASSWTDSPYNEQFF
CDR3 DNA: TGCGCCAGCAGCTGGACAGATTCACCCTACAATGAGCAGTTCTTC
V gene: TRBV5-1
clone size: few
D gene: -
J gene: TRBJ2-1

CDR3 protein: CAIGSKRDTGELFF
CDR3 DNA: TGTGCCATAGGCTCTAAGCGGGATACCGGGGAGCTGTTTTTT
V gene: TRBV10-3
clone size: -
D gene: TRBD2
J gene: TRBJ2-2

CDR3 protein: CAIRDRVYVGYTF
CDR3 DNA: TGTGCCATCAGGGACAGGGTCTATGTTGGCTACACCTTC
V gene: TRBV10-3
clone size: few
D gene: TRBD1
J gene: TRBJ1-2

CDR3 protein: CSASSRLLAGVQETQYF
CDR3 DNA: TGCAGTGCTAGTAGCCGCTTACTAGCGGGAGTACAAGAGACCCAGTACTTC
V gene: TRBV20-1
clone size: many
D gene: TRBD2
J gene: TRBJ2-5

CDR3 protein: CASSLDSGRLADTQYF
CDR3 DNA: TGCGCCAGCAGCTTGGATAGCGGGAGGTTGGCAGATACGCAGTATTTT
V gene: TRBV5-1
clone size: few
D gene: TRBD2
J gene: TRBJ2-3

CDR3 protein: CSATRGISNQPQHF
CDR3 DNA: TGCAGTGCCACTCGAGGGATTAGCAATCAGCCCCAGCATTTT
V gene: TRBV20-1
clone size: -
D gene: -
J gene: TRBJ1-5

CDR3 protein: CASSQEGGQPSTDTQYF
CDR3 DNA: TGTGCCAGCAGCCAAGAGGGAGGACAACCTAGCACAGATACGCAGTATTTT
V gene: TRBV4-2
clone size: many
D gene: -
J gene: TRBJ2-3

CDR3 protein: CSAGRDGSSYEQYF
CDR3 DNA: TGCAGTGCTGGAAGAGATGGAAGCTCCTACGAGCAGTACTTC
V gene: TRBV20-1
clone size: -
D gene: -
J gene: TRBJ2-7

CDR3 protein: CSARDLGEPGGYTF
CDR3 DNA: TGCAGTGCTAGAGATCTAGGGGAACCGGGTGGCTACACCTTC
V gene: TRBV20-1
clone size: -
D gene: -
J gene: TRBJ1-2

CDR3 protein: CASSFWDYGYTF
CDR3 DNA: TGTGCCAGCAGTTTTTGGGACTATGGCTACACCTTC
V gene: TRBV12-3/TRBV12-4
clone size: few
D gene: -
J gene: TRBJ1-2

CDR3 protein: CASSLDSSYNEQYF
CDR3 DNA: TGTGCCAGCAGCTTAGACAGTTCCTACAATGAGCAGTACTTC
V gene: TRBV7-9
clone size: -
D gene: -
J gene: TRBJ2-7

CDR3 protein: CASSSFRVGEDTQYF
CDR3 DNA: TGCGCCAGCAGCTCGTTCCGTGTGGGAGAAGATACGCAGTATTTT
V gene: TRBV5-1
clone size: -
D gene: -
J gene: TRBJ2-3

CDR3 protein: CSVESYPGQGDYGYTF
CDR3 DNA: TGCAGCGTTGAATCATACCCGGGACAGGGAGACTATGGCTACACCTTC
V gene: TRBV29-1
clone size: -
D gene: TRBD1
J gene: TRBJ1-2

CDR3 protein: CSARPENYGYTF
CDR3 DNA: TGCAGTGCTAGACCCGAAAACTATGGCTACACCTTC
V gene: TRBV20-1
clone size: -
D gene: -
J gene: TRBJ1-2

CDR3 protein: CASLQSEGTQYF
CDR3 DNA: TGTGCCAGCTTACAATCGGAAGGTACGCAGTATTTT
V gene: TRBV28
clone size: -
D gene: -
J gene: TRBJ2-3

CDR3 protein: CASSSAKRQETQYF
CDR3 DNA: TGTGCCAGCAGCTCCGCAAAGCGGCAAGAGACCCAGTACTTC
V gene: TRBV7-8
clone size: few
D gene: -
J gene: TRBJ2-5

CDR3 protein: CASSVLESRAFF
CDR3 DNA: TGTGCCAGCAGTGTACTTGAGAGTCGAGCTTTCTTT
V gene: TRBV28
clone size: -
D gene: -
J gene: TRBJ1-1

CDR3 protein: CSARVGADTQYF
CDR3 DNA: TGCAGTGCTAGAGTGGGGGCAGATACGCAGTATTTT
V gene: TRBV20-1
clone size: -
D gene: -
J gene: TRBJ2-3

CDR3 protein: CASKIAGGGTGELFF
CDR3 DNA: TGTGCCAGCAAAATAGCGGGAGGGGGGACCGGGGAGCTGTTTTTT
V gene: TRBV2
clone size: -
D gene: TRBD2
J gene: TRBJ2-2

CDR3 protein: CASSPVAGGGRDTQYF
CDR3 DNA: TGCGCCAGCAGCCCCGTAGCGGGGGGCGGAAGAGATACGCAGTATTTT
V gene: TRBV5-1
clone size: -
D gene: TRBD2
J gene: TRBJ2-3

CDR3 protein: CASSLEDRGRGYTF
CDR3 DNA: TGTGCCAGCAGCTTAGAGGACAGGGGGCGAGGCTACACCTTC
V gene: TRBV7-2
clone size: -
D gene: TRBD1
J gene: TRBJ1-2